This TCR beta chain was captured by sequencing in a study of blood T cell repertoires in COVID-19 (dated by TCRdb to 2019 to 2021). Context from the whole study: Collaborator samples came from the United States, Italy and Spain and covered acute and convalescent phases of COVID-19. The material from the prospective study consisted of cDNA or gDNA derived from T cells, B-cell-depleted T cells, or PBMCs. Subjects who had been exposed to COVID-19, were actively infected with it, or had recovered from it provided the deeply sampled blood TCRbeta repertoires that made up the dataset. The repertoires were released in a freely available public database meant as a resource for research on the immune response to SARS-CoV-2. Samples were obtained from the ongoing ImmuneRACE study (first 160 participants) and from over a thousand subjects provided by 6 global collaborators. The sample metadata nearly always contained a de-identified subject ID, COVID-19 status, age in years and sex. Where available, HLA class I and class II types were obtained from metadata supplied by the sample provider rather than from assay-based typing.

The CDR3 goes from the cysteine to the phenylalanine over 13 residues. Only the CDR3 DNA stays, 39 bases, in frame from base 1. Trimming costs V 6 bases and J 9 bases, and their ends lie 14 bases apart. The germline V gene sets CDR1 to KGHDR and CDR2 to SFDVKD. Comments on this clone: This receptor's antigen is unknown. Base qualities are not provided; no much larger clone lies one nucleotide away.

Overall study results and their limits: How much clinical and demographic metadata was included differed by source and by participant, and the metadata was provided uncurated.

The immunoSEQ Assay, a bias-controlled multiplex PCR, was used to amplify TCRbeta CDR3 regions from genomic DNA. The paper's data handling went like this. The number of nucleated cells in each sample was estimated from the amplification of reference gene primers within the assay. To quantify the absolute abundance of each unique TCRbeta CDR3 rearrangement, sequence reads were collapsed and filtered. Productive Simpson clonality was computed per sample as the square root of Simpson's diversity index over productive rearrangements. This is the immuneACCESS table as TCRdb keeps it, with only in-frame sequences that have V and J called. A part of the clones is gone; compared with another copy, unresolved V genes explain less than half, and the rest is unexplained. V, J and clone size were drawn from that table, and D and trimming were deduced from the DNA. A total of approximately 290,000 clones appear in this sample, 80% to 90% of them only once. The top ten clones comprise roughly 4% of the sample.

Enrolling through a virtual design, the prospective study's participants ranged in age from roughly 18 to 90 years and lived across around 25 United States geographic areas. In the prospective study, participants were assigned to cohorts based on the clinical history participants reported in a screening survey and a study questionnaire. For ImmuneRACE Cohort 3, a participant was defined as recovered based on two consecutive negative NP/OP PCR tests, clearance by a healthcare professional, or resolution of symptoms. In the prospective study, whole blood, serum and a nasopharyngeal or oropharyngeal swab were collected from each participant by mobile phlebotomists. Over a 2-month period, participants in the prospective study had the option of providing additional blood draws and questionnaires. Before DNA extraction, blood samples from the prospective study were shipped at room temperature or frozen.

The receptor's source is a woman in her thirties who had recovered from COVID-19. The specimen was PBMCs or T cells enriched from blood (not recorded which). The chain is assembled from TRBV24-1 and TRBJ2-1; a tentative D call is TRBD1 (5 bases match). In nucleotides, the sequence is TGTGCCACCAGTCAGTCACTTAGGGGTGAGCAGTTCTTC. Translated, this is CATSQSLRGEQFF.